These 25 T cell receptor beta chains originate from one sample sequenced in a study of cytomegalovirus exposure and HLA in healthy donors. Clones were read by immunoSEQ multiplex PCR, and TCRdb kept only the in-frame ones, dropping some. Of under 200,000 clones in the sample, roughly 86% are singletons; the top ten hold under 4.5%. Sequenced material: PBMCs. These receptors came from a man aged 18 to 30 in good health and CMV-seropositive.

The V gene is TRBV29-1, the J gene TRBJ1-5, with 8 bases identical to TRBD1. This CDR3 is 12 amino acids long. J lost 3 bases, V lost 7 bases, and 2 bases had no gene match. The germline CDR1 and CDR2 sequences are SQVTM and ANQGSEA. This CDR3 is CSAGGYNQPQHF. In DNA form, the CDR3 reads TGCAGCGCAGGGGGCTACAATCAGCCCCAGCATTTT.

CDR3: CASSRWSTETQYF. CDR3 in DNA: TGTGCCAGCAGCCGATGGAGCACTGAGACCCAGTACTTC. The genes are TRBV6-5 and TRBJ2-5, with D unclear. Trimming took 6 bases from V and 5 from J, leaving 13 bases between them. Germline lookup yields CDR1 MNHEY and CDR2 SVGAGI. The CDR3 is made up of 13 amino acids.

In its sample, this clone was seen once. The rearrangement joins TRBV11-2 to TRBJ2-7; D ambiguous. This CDR3 spans 11 amino acids. Deletions cut 3 bases from V and 2 bases from J, with 2 bases between. Germline V lookup: CDR1 SGHAT, CDR2 FQNNGV. The CDR3 nucleotides read TGTGCCAGCAGCTTTACCTACGAGCAGTACTTC. It specifies CASSFTYEQYF.

This clone was counted between two and nine times. V is TRBV28 and J is TRBJ1-1; D is possibly TRBD1 (5 bases). CDR3 length: 15 residues. In germline, CDR1 is MDHEN, CDR2 SYDVKM. Trimming pared 0 bases from V and 2 bases from J, leaving 10 bases between. The CDR3 reads CASSLWQGSNTEAFF. The CDR3 DNA reads as TGTGCCAGCAGTTTATGGCAGGGTTCTAACACTGAAGCTTTCTTT.

V usage is TRBV7-8 and J usage is TRBJ2-1; 10 nucleotides agree with TRBD2. This CDR3 contains 17 residues. Germline V gene lookup returns CDR1 SGHVS and CDR2 FQNEAQ. The ends lost 3 bases at V and 4 bases at J; junction bases unmatched: 9. The CDR3, as DNA: TGTGCCAGCAGCTTGGGCAAGACTAGCGGGTCATACAATGAGCAGTTCTTC. Translated: CASSLGKTSGSYNEQFF. The whole variable domain, filled in from reference TRBV7-8 and TRBJ2-1, reads GAGVSQSPRYKVAKRGQDVALRCDPISGHVSLFWYQQALGQGPEFLTYFQNEAQLDKSGLPSDRFFAERPEGSVSTLKIQRTQQEDSAVYLCASSLGKTSGSYNEQFFGPGTRLTVL.

V usage is TRBV5-5 and J usage is TRBJ2-7, with TRBD2 matching 14 bases. The V and J ends lost 3 bases and 4 bases, in that order; junction bases with no gene match: 3. Germline assignment: CDR1 SGHKS and CDR2 YYEKEE (reference sequence). The length of the CDR3 is 15 residues. The CDR3 DNA follows: TGTGCCAGCAGCTCGGGACTAGCGGGGGCGTACGAGCAGTACTTC. Translated: CASSSGLAGAYEQYF.

In this sample, this clone turned up a few times. The chain carries TRBV28 and TRBJ2-7, with TRBD1 matching over 8 bases. Germline assignment: CDR1 MDHEN and CDR2 SYDVKM. Losses at the gene ends were 5 bases for V and 0 bases for J; bases not matched to a gene: 6. The CDR3 length is 15 residues. The DNA for the CDR3 is TGTGCCAGCAGTGGACAGGGATGGTTCTCCTACGAGCAGTACTTC. It is translated as CASSGQGWFSYEQYF.

The chain joins TRBV7-3 to TRBJ2-7; 8 nucleotides align to TRBD1. Trimming cost V 4 bases and J 6 bases; bases outside gene matches: 5. CDR1 SGHTA and CDR2 FQGTGA come from the germline V gene. CDR3 length: 13 amino acids. The DNA for the CDR3 is TGTGCCAGCAGCTCGGAGACAGGGGCCGAGCAGTACTTC. Translation: CASSSETGAEQYF. The full variable domain, in which reference TRBV7-3 and TRBJ2-7 provide the parts outside the CDR3, is GAGVSQTPSNKVTEKGKYVELRCDPISGHTALYWYRQSLGQGPEFLIYFQGTGAADDSGLPNDRFFAVRPEGSVSTLKIQRTERGDSAVYLCASSSETGAEQYFGPGTRLTVT.

V usage is TRBV2 and J usage is TRBJ1-1; D remains ambiguous. Germline V gives CDR1 SNHLY, CDR2 FYNNEI. V gave up 8 bases and J gave up 0 bases, with 16 bases separating them. The CDR3 runs 15 residues. The CDR3 DNA is TGTGCCAGCTCCCAGGCTCTATCAATGAACACTGAAGCTTTCTTT. Translated, it gives CASSQALSMNTEAFF.

V is TRBV25-1 and J is TRBJ2-1; tentatively, D is TRBD1 (5 bases). Looked up from germline, CDR1 is MGHDK and CDR2 is SYGVNS. This CDR3 region has 14 residues. Trimming removed 2 bases from V and 9 bases from J, with 14 bases in between. CDR3 protein: CASSEPQARGEQFF. The CDR3 DNA reads as TGTGCCAGCAGTGAACCGCAGGCTAGGGGTGAGCAGTTCTTC. The full variable domain, with the rest looked up from reference TRBV25-1 and TRBJ2-1, is EADIYQTPRYLVIGTGKKITLECSQTMGHDKMYWYQQDPGMELHLIHYSYGVNSTEKGDLSSESTVSRIRTEHFPLTLESARPSHTSQYLCASSEPQARGEQFFGPGTRLTVL.

The V and J genes are TRBV7-3 and TRBJ2-3; 8 bases are a match to TRBD2. Unmatched junction bases numbered 7, after V lost 5 bases and J lost 0 bases. Germline V lookup: CDR1 SGHTA, CDR2 FQGTGA. CDR3 size: 16 residues. The CDR3 is CASSGGGNPSTDTQYF. The CDR3 nucleotides read TGTGCCAGCAGCGGCGGGGGGAACCCTAGCACAGATACGCAGTATTTT.

The CDR3: CASSTTSGEGDTQYF. The CDR3 DNA is TGTGCCAGCAGCACCACTAGCGGGGAAGGGGATACGCAGTATTTT. The chain carries TRBV9 and TRBJ2-3, with 10 bases that match TRBD2. CDR1 and CDR2 (germline): SGDLS, YYNGEE. CDR3 length equals 15 residues. J lost 6 bases, V lost 4 bases, and 8 bases had no gene match.

J is TRBJ2-5 and V is TRBV30, with TRBD2 matching 10 bases. The CDR3 length is 13 residues. V trimming: 4 bases; J trimming: 3 bases; junction bases outside the gene matches: 2. Germline assignment: CDR1 GTSNPN and CDR2 SVGIG (reference sequence). CDR3 in amino acids: CAWNGLAEETQYF. CDR3 nucleotide sequence: TGTGCCTGGAACGGACTAGCGGAAGAGACCCAGTACTTC.

J is TRBJ2-1 and V is TRBV2, with D unclear. Trimming stripped 6 bases from V and 6 bases from J, with 18 bases between. The CDR3 spans 15 residues. Looked up from germline, CDR1 is SNHLY and CDR2 is FYNNEI. CDR3 residues: CASSSDLEGFNEQFF. The CDR3, as DNA: TGTGCCAGCAGCAGCGACCTCGAAGGATTCAATGAGCAGTTCTTC.

This clone was recorded once. J is TRBJ1-2 and V is TRBV7-8; 7 bases are shared with TRBD1. CDR3 length equals 16 residues. The junction had 10 bases not matched to a gene; V was cut back by 5 bases and J by 1 base. Germline CDR1 reads SGHVS; CDR2 reads FQNEAQ. CDR3: CASSISGTEVNYGYTF. For the CDR3, the DNA is TGTGCCAGCAGCATATCCGGGACAGAAGTTAACTATGGCTACACCTTC.

The chain joins TRBV10-3 to TRBJ2-7, with 8 bases lining up with TRBD1. Germline V gives CDR1 ENHRY, CDR2 SYGVKD. The V and J ends lost 6 bases and 6 bases, in that order; junction bases with no gene match: 7. The CDR3 runs to 13 residues. The CDR3 region is CAIRGQDPGEQYF. The CDR3 coding sequence is TGTGCCATCAGGGGACAGGACCCGGGCGAGCAGTACTTC.

The chain is built from TRBV4-1 and TRBJ2-2, with TRBD2 matching over 9 bases. After removal of 1 base from V and 6 bases from J, the junction contained 6 bases not matched to a gene. Germline V gives CDR1 MGHRA, CDR2 YSYEKL. The CDR3 runs 16 residues. CDR3 sequence reads: CASSQGGSGRPGELFF. Here the CDR3 DNA reads TGCGCCAGCAGCCAAGGGGGTAGCGGGAGACCCGGGGAGCTGTTTTTT.

The chain carries TRBV11-2 and TRBJ2-1; tentative D call: TRBD1 (5 bases). Trimming cost V 2 bases and J 3 bases, with 11 bases left between them. Germline CDR1 is SGHAT and CDR2 is FQNNGV. The CDR3 length is 15 residues. CDR3 residues: CASSLYVQDYNEQFF. The CDR3 nucleotides read TGTGCCAGCAGCTTATACGTACAGGACTACAATGAGCAGTTCTTC.

The chain joins TRBV30 to TRBJ2-7; TRBD1 matches 9 bases. V gave up 3 bases and J gave up 0 bases; unmatched junction bases: 6. The germline V gene has CDR1 GTSNPN and CDR2 SVGIG (reference sequence). This CDR3 comprises 15 residues. CDR3 region: CAWSTGQGTSYEQYF. The CDR3 nucleotides read TGTGCCTGGAGCACGGGACAGGGAACCTCCTACGAGCAGTACTTC.

The chain couples TRBV29-1 to TRBJ2-1; D not certain. CDR3 length: 13 amino acids. In germline, CDR1 is SQVTM, CDR2 ANQGSEA. The germline V and J ends were trimmed by 4 bases and 4 bases, with 11 bases remaining between them. Here the CDR3 DNA reads TGCAGCGTTGGGCTGGCGGTTTACAATGAGCAGTTCTTC. Residues: CSVGLAVYNEQFF.

As DNA, the CDR3 is TGTGCCAGCAGTTTATCGCCCGGACTAGCGTACAATGAGCAGTTCTTC. Translation gives CASSLSPGLAYNEQFF. The V gene is TRBV27, the J gene TRBJ2-1, with 9 bases that match TRBD2. The CDR3 totals 16 residues. Germline V gene sequence: CDR1 MNHEY, CDR2 SMNVEV (reference sequence). After removal of 0 bases from V and 4 bases from J, the junction contained 4 bases not matched to a gene.

V and J are TRBV5-5 and TRBJ1-5; weak D call: TRBD1 (5 bases). V lost 1 base, J lost 6 bases, and 17 bases lay in between. Germline V gives CDR1 SGHKS, CDR2 YYEKEE (reference sequence). The CDR3 spans 16 residues. In DNA form, the CDR3 reads TGTGCCAGCAGCTTGACGGGCCGCGGGACGCTTCAGCCCCAGCATTTT. Residues: CASSLTGRGTLQPQHF.

In DNA, the CDR3 is TGTGCCAGCAGTCCCCCGGGACATAGGTACAATGAGCAGTTCTTC. This translates into CASSPPGHRYNEQFF. The chain links TRBV9 to TRBJ2-1; TRBD1 might be the D (6 bases). The CDR3 sequence is 15 residues long. Germline assignment: CDR1 SGDLS and CDR2 YYNGEE. The germline V and J ends were trimmed by 5 bases and 4 bases, with 16 bases remaining between them.

This chain links TRBV10-3 with TRBJ1-5, with D maybe TRBD1 (5 bases). CDR1 ENHRY and CDR2 SYGVKD come from the germline V gene. The CDR3 has 13 residues. With 7 bases removed from V and 5 bases from J, the gap between germline ends came to 12 bases. CDR3 in DNA: TGTGCCATCAAAGTGGGGCCGGATCAGCCCCAGCATTTT. Its translation is CAIKVGPDQPQHF.

The chain is built from TRBV4-2 and TRBJ2-7; 8 nucleotides line up with TRBD2. The junction had 6 bases not matched to a gene; V was cut back by 0 bases and J by 2 bases. From germline, CDR1 is LGHNA and CDR2 YNFKEQ. The CDR3 contains 16 residues. CDR3 residues: CASSQDSLADAYEQYF. In DNA, the CDR3 is TGTGCCAGCAGCCAAGATTCACTAGCGGACGCCTACGAGCAGTACTTC.